These T cell receptor beta chains were read from a single sample in a study of blood T cells in healthy people across ages. MiXCR, applied by TCRdb to the 5' RACE reads, yields one record per CDR3 protein. The sample includes approximately 800,000 distinct CDR3 sequences, about 56% of them seen just once. The sequencing input was blood. These receptors were collected from a man between 35 and 55 years old in good health. Each CDR3 is given with its conserved first and last residue. Each record gives: clone size, V gene, D gene, J gene, CDR3 DNA, CDR3 protein. The D gene is left open where the match is weak. Clone size appears in some rows only: once, few, many, or a class for an expanded clone.

>NA|TRBV2|TRBD1|TRBJ2-3
TGTGCCAGCAACCGGGACAGTCTGGATACGCAGTATTTT
CASNRDSLDTQYF
>NA|TRBV20-1|TRBD1|TRBJ2-7
TGCAGTGCCCCCAACCGGGGACAGGGTCGCGAGCAGTACTTC
CSAPNRGQGREQYF
>few|TRBV20-1|NA|TRBJ2-4
TGCAGTGCTATTAAAGACCTAGCCAAAAACATTCAGTACTTC
CSAIKDLAKNIQYF
>NA|TRBV28|NA|TRBJ1-4
TGTGCCAGCACCACCCCCCAACAGGGATATGAAAAACTGTTTTTT
CASTTPQQGYEKLFF
>NA|TRBV29-1|NA|TRBJ2-6
TGCAGCGTTAGGCCCTCTGGGGCCAACGTCCTGACTTTC
CSVRPSGANVLTF
>NA|TRBV29-1|TRBD1|TRBJ2-3
TGCAGCGCTAAAGGACAGGTCACAGATACGCAGTATTTT
CSAKGQVTDTQYF
>NA|TRBV20-1|NA|TRBJ2-5
TGCAGCTACCCAGACGGCCAAGAGACCCAGTACTTC
CSYPDGQETQYF
>NA|TRBV7-9|TRBD2|TRBJ2-5
TGTGCCAGCAGCCCCACTAGCGGGAGTTTACAAGAGACCCAGTACTTC
CASSPTSGSLQETQYF
>NA|TRBV3-1|TRBD1|TRBJ2-7
TGTGCCAGCAGCCAAGGGGACAGGGAGCAGTACTTC
CASSQGDREQYF
>few|TRBV29-1|TRBD2|TRBJ2-6
TGCAGCGTTCCGGCCGGGACTAGCGGGGATTCTGGGGCCAACGTCCTGACTTTC
CSVPAGTSGDSGANVLTF
>NA|TRBV7-9|NA|TRBJ2-1
TGTGCCAGCAGCATAGCACAACCGCAGCAGTTCTTC
CASSIAQPQQFF
>many|TRBV27|NA|TRBJ2-1
TGTGCCAGCAGTTTAAGCTTAAACAATGAGCAGTTCTTC
CASSLSLNNEQFF
>NA|TRBV5-6|TRBD2|TRBJ2-6
TGTGCCAGCAGCTTGGTTAGCGGGGCACGCGGTGAAGGGGCCAACGTCCTGACTTTC
CASSLVSGARGEGANVLTF
>NA|TRBV5-1|NA|TRBJ2-7
TGCGCCAGCAGCCCCCCACTCGGTATAAGAGTCTACGAGCAGTACTTC
CASSPPLGIRVYEQYF
>once|TRBV9|TRBD2|TRBJ2-3
TGTGCCAGCAGCCCCCTAGCGGGAGGGAACACAGATACGCAGTATTTT
CASSPLAGGNTDTQYF
>NA|TRBV5-1|NA|TRBJ2-5
TGCGCCAGCAGCTTGGTCGGCGGGGCCAGAGAGACCCAGTACTTC
CASSLVGGARETQYF
>NA|TRBV3-1|TRBD2|TRBJ2-1
TGTGCCAGCAGCCGACCACTAGCGGGGGACTACAATGAGCAGTTCTTC
CASSRPLAGDYNEQFF
>many|TRBV28|NA|TRBJ2-7
TGTGCCAGCAGTGATTCCCCGGCCCTAGGGGCCCTCTCCTACGAGCAGTACTTC
CASSDSPALGALSYEQYF
>NA|TRBV4-2|NA|TRBJ2-1
TGTGCCAACAGCCAAGAGTTGGTTTCCTACAATGAGCAGTTCTTC
CANSQELVSYNEQFF
>NA|TRBV14|TRBD1|TRBJ1-2
TGTGCCAGCAGTCCGACAGGGATCTGTGGCTACACCTTC
CASSPTGICGYTF
>NA|TRBV28|TRBD1|TRBJ2-4
TGTGCCAGCAGTCCCCGCGTACAGGGGCCACCCAAGCAGTACTTC
CASSPRVQGPPKQYF
>NA|TRBV24-1|TRBD1|TRBJ2-1
TGTGCCACCAGTGATTTAGGGACAGATGAGCAGTTCTTC
CATSDLGTDEQFF
>once|TRBV7-3|NA|TRBJ2-3
TGTGCCAGCAGCTTAACGACGAACAGGCTGGCAGATACGCAGTATTTT
CASSLTTNRLADTQYF
>NA|TRBV9|NA|TRBJ1-2
TGTGCCAGCAGCGGACCGCGGGACGGGCAAAACTATGGCTACACCTTC
CASSGPRDGQNYGYTF
>many|TRBV4-1|TRBD2|TRBJ2-3
TGCGCCAGCAGCCAGGGAGGGTCCTCCACAGATACGCAGTATTTT
CASSQGGSSTDTQYF
>few|TRBV12-3/TRBV12-4|NA|TRBJ1-5
TGTGCCAGCAGTTTGTCGGGAGGTCAGCCCCAGCATTTT
CASSLSGGQPQHF
>NA|TRBV3-1|TRBD1|TRBJ1-4
TGTGCCAGCAGCCGGGACGGGACAGGGTCTGCAAAACTGTTTTTT
CASSRDGTGSAKLFF
>few|TRBV7-2|NA|TRBJ2-1
TGTGCCTCCGGGGGCCTGTTTAGCGCCATCTCCTACAATGAGCAGTTCTTC
CASGGLFSAISYNEQFF
>once|TRBV13|NA|TRBJ1-1
TGTGCCAGCAGCTTAGGCCCTGGAGGGCGCAACACTGAAGCTTTCTTT
CASSLGPGGRNTEAFF
>NA|TRBV9|TRBD2|TRBJ2-7
TGTGCCTCGGGGGCGGGAGGAGCCGGATACGAGCAGTACTTC
CASGAGGAGYEQYF
>NA|TRBV2|NA|TRBJ2-5
TGTGCCAGCACAGAACGGGGGATTCAAGAGACCCAGTACTTC
CASTERGIQETQYF
>NA|TRBV4-2|NA|TRBJ2-3
TGTGCCAGCAGAGCGGGACAGCCACCCAACACAGATACGCAGTATTTT
CASRAGQPPNTDTQYF
>many|TRBV10-3|NA|TRBJ1-2
TGTGCCATCAGTGCGGACTGGGGGATAGTAGGCTACACCTTC
CAISADWGIVGYTF
>NA|TRBV20-1|NA|TRBJ2-2
TGCAGTGCTAGTGTCGCCGTTGAGGCCGGGGAGCTGTTTTTT
CSASVAVEAGELFF
>NA|TRBV6-5|TRBD2|TRBJ2-5
TGTGCCAGCAGTTACTCCACACCAACTAGCGGGGGCGGGGAGACCCAGTACTTC
CASSYSTPTSGGGETQYF
>NA|TRBV6-2/TRBV6-3|TRBD2|TRBJ2-4
TGTGCCAGCAGTCCCGGACTAGCGGGAGCAGGAAACATTCAGTACTTC
CASSPGLAGAGNIQYF
>NA|TRBV20-1|NA|TRBJ2-1
TGCAGTGCTAGTGACAGGCTTTCGTTTTCCTACAATGAGCAGTTCTTC
CSASDRLSFSYNEQFF
>NA|TRBV7-9|TRBD1|TRBJ1-5
TGTGCCAGCAGCCCCGACAGGGTAGTTGGCAATCAGCCCCAGCATTTT
CASSPDRVVGNQPQHF
>NA|TRBV3-1|NA|TRBJ1-1
TGTGCCAGCAGCCGGGGTGGCCGACTAAACACTGAAGCTTTCTTT
CASSRGGRLNTEAFF
>NA|TRBV7-3|NA|TRBJ2-3
TGTGCCAGCAGGGGGGGGGCGGAAGATACGCAGTATTTT
CASRGGAEDTQYF
>NA|TRBV15|NA|TRBJ2-5
TGTGCCACCAGCAGAGGAGGGAATCCGATCCAGTACTTC
CATSRGGNPIQYF
>few|TRBV7-2|NA|TRBJ2-5
TGTGCCAGCAGCTCCGGGTCTCTCCCGGAGACCCAGTACTTC
CASSSGSLPETQYF